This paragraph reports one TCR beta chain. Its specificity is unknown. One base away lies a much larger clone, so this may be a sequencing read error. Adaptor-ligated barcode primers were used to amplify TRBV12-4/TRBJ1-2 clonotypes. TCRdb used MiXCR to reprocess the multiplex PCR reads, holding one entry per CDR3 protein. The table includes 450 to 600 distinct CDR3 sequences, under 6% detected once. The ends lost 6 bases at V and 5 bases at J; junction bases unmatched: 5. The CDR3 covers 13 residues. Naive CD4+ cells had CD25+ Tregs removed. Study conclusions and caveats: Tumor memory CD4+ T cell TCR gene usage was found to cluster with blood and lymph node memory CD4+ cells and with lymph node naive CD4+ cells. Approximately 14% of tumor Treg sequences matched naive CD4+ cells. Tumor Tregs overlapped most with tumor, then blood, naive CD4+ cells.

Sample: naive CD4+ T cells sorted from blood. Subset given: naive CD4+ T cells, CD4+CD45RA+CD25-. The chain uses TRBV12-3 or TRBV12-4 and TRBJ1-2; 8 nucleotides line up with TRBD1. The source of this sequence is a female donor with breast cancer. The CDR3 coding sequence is TGTGCCAGCAGCCTGGACAGGGTTTATGGCTACACCTTC. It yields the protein CASSLDRVYGYTF.